The clone carrying this T cell receptor (beta chain) was counted between two and nine times. The entry originates in a study of identical twins. The CDR3 has 18 residues. Trimming cost V 3 bases and J 0 bases, with 22 bases left between them. The germline CDR1 and CDR2 sequences are SGHRS and YFSETQ. One entry per CDR3 protein, called by TCRdb with MiXCR from the 5' RACE reads. The sample carries hundreds of thousands of distinct CDR3 sequences, 8% to 9% recorded once. This sample also appeared in a second study, on yellow fever vaccine responses in identical twins. Per that study: Convergence reportedly seemed to mark part of the twins' vaccine T cell response, with personalization marking the rest.

The gene calls are TRBV5-1 and TRBJ2-7; tentative D call: TRBD2 (6 bases). The TCR sequence derives from a woman aged 18-29 years in good health. The sequenced sample was memory (CD45RO+) T cells sorted from blood. CDR3 amino acids: CASSSITRGRSVSYEQYV. CDR3 nucleotides: TGCGCCAGCAGCTCAATTACGCGGGGACGGAGTGTCTCCTACGAGCAGTACGTC.